This TCR beta chain derives from a study of blood T cell repertoires in COVID-19. Overall study: COVID-19 samples, acute and convalescent, were from the United States, Italy and Spain. In each case, the material was cDNA or gDNA derived from T cells, B-cell-depleted T cells, or PBMCs.

Original processing notes: Reference gene primer amplification yielded estimated nucleated cell counts. This table comes from immunoSEQ multiplex PCR, and its TCRdb copy is limited to in-frame clones, with some not included. D and trimming come from the DNA, and the V and J calls and clone size come from that table. The data show roughly 130,000 clones, roughly four fifths seen once. V dropped 0 bases and J dropped 1 base, with 5 bases sitting between them. CDR1 is SGHDT, CDR2 YYEEEE, per germline. The CDR3 runs 15 residues. The V and J genes are TRBV5-6 and TRBJ1-6, with no clear D. This clonotype was sampled from an elderly man with acute or convalescent COVID-19. Sequencing was performed on peripheral blood. The chain's CDR3 is CASSLGLSYNSPLHF. Here the CDR3 DNA reads TGTGCCAGCAGCTTGGGTCTGTCCTATAATTCACCCCTCCACTTT.